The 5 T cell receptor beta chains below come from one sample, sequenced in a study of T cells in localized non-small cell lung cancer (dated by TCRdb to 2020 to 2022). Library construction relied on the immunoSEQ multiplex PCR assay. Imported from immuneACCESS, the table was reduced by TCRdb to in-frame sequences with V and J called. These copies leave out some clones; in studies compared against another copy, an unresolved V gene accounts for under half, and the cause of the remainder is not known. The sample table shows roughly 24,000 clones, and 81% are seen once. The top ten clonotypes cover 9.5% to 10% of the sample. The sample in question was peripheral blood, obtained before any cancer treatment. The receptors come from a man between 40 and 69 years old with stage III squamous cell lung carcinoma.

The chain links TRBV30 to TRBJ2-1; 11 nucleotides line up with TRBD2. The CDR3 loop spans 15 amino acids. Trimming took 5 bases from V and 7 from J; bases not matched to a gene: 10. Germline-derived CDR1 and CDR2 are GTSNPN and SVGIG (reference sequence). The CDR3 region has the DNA TGTGCCTGGGGGTTGACGGGACTAGCGGTGAATGAGCAGTTCTTC. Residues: CAWGLTGLAVNEQFF.

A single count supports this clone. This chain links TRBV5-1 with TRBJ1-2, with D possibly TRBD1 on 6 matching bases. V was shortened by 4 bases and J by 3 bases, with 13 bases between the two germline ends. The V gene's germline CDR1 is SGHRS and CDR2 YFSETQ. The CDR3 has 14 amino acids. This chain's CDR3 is CASSPGDRYYGYTF. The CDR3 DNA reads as TGCGCCAGCAGCCCCGGAGACAGGTACTATGGCTACACCTTC.

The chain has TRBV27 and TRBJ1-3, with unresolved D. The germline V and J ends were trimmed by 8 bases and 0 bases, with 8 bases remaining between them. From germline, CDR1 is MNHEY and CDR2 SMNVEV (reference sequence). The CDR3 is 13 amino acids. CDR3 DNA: TGTGCCAGCTCTAGCCTCTCTGGAAACACCATATATTTT. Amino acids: CASSSLSGNTIYF.

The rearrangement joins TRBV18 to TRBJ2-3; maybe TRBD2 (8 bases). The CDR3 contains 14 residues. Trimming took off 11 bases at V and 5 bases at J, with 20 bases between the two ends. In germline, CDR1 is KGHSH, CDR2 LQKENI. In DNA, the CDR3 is TGTGCCGGGGCAGCGGGAGCAGGGGGAGATACGCAGTATTTT. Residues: CAGAAGAGGDTQYF.

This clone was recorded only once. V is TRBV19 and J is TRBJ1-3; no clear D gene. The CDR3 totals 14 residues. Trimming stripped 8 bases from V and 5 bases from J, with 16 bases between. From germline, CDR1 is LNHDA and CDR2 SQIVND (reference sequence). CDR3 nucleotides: TGTGCCAGTGAGTCAAGAACGGCCCGAAACACCATATATTTT. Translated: CASESRTARNTIYF.